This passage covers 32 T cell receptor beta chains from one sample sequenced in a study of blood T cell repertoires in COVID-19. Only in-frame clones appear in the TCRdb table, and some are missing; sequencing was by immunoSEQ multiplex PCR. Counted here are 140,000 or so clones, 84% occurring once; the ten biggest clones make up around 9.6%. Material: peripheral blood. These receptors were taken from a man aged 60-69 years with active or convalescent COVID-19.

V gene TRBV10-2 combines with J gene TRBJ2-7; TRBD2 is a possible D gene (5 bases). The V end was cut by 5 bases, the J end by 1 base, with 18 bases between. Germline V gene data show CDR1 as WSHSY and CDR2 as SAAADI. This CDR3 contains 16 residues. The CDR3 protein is CASSSEGRSGSYEQYV. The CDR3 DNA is TGCGCCAGCAGTTCTGAGGGTAGATCGGGTTCCTACGAGCAGTACGTC.

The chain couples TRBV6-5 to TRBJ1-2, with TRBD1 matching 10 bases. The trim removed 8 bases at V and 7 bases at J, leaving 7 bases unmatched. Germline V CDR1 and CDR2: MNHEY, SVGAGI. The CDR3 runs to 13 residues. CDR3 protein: CASGTGVQVGYTF. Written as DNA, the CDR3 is TGTGCCAGCGGGACAGGGGTTCAGGTTGGCTACACCTTC.

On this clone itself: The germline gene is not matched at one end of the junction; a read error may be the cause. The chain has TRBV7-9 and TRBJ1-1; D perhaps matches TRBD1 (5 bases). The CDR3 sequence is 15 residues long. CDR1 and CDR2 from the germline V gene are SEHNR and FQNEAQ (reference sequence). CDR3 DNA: TGTGCCAGCAGCTTAGAGGGACTTAGGAACGCTGAAGCTTTCTTT. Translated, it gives CASSLEGLRNAEAFF.

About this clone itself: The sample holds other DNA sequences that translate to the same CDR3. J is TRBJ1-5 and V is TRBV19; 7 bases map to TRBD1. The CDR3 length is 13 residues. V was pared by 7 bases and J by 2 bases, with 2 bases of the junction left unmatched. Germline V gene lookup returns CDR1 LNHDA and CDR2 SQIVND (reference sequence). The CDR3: CASNDRGNQPQHF. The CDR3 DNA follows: TGTGCCAGTAATGACAGGGGCAATCAGCCCCAGCATTTT.

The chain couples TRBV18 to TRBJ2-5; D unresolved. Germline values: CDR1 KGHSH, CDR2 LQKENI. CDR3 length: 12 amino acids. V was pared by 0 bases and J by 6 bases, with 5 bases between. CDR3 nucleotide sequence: TGTGCCAGCTCACCACCTGAGAAGACCCAGTACTTC. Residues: CASSPPEKTQYF.

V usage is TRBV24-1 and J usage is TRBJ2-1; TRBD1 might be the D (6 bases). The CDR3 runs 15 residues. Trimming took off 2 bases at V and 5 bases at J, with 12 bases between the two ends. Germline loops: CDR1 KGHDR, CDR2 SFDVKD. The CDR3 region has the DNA TGTGCCACCAGTGATTCGACAGGCGCGAACAATGAGCAGTTCTTC. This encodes CATSDSTGANNEQFF.

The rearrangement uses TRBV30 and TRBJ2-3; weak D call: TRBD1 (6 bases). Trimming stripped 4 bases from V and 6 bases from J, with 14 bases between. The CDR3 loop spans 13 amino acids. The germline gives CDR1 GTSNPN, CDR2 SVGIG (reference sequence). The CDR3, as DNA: TGTGCCTGGATCCGGGACAACACGGATACGCAGTATTTT. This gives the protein CAWIRDNTDTQYF.

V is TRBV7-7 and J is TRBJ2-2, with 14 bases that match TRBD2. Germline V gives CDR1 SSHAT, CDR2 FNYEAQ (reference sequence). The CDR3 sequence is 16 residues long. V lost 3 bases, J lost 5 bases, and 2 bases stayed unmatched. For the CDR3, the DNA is TGTGCCAGCAGCTTGGGACTAGCGGGAGCGACCGGGGAGCTGTTTTTT. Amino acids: CASSLGLAGATGELFF.

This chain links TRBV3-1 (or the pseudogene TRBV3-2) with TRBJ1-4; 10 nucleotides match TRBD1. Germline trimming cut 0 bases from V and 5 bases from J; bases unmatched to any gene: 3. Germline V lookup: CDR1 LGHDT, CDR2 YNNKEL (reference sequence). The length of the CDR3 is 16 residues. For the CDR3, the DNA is TGTGCCAGCAGCCAAGATCCGGGACAGGGGAATGAAAAACTGTTTTTT. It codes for CASSQDPGQGNEKLFF.

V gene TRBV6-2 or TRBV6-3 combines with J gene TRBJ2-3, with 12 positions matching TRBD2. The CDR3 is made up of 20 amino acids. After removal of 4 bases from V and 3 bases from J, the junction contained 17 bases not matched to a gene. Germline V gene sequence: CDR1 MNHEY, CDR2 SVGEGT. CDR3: CASSFYPGLAGVRNTDTQYF. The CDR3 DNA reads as TGTGCCAGCAGTTTCTATCCGGGACTAGCGGGCGTAAGGAATACAGATACGCAGTATTTT.

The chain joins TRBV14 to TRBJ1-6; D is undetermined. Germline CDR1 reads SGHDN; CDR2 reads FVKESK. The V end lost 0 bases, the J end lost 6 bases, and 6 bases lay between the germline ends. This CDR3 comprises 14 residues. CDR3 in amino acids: CASSQDTSNSPLHF. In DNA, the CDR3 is TGTGCCAGCAGCCAAGATACAAGTAATTCACCCCTCCACTTT.

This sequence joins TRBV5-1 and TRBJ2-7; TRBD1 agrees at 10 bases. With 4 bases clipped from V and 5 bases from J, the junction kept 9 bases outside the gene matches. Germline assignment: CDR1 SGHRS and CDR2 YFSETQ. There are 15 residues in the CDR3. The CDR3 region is CASSANRDRGNEQYF. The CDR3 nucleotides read TGCGCCAGCAGCGCTAACCGGGACAGGGGTAACGAGCAGTACTTC.

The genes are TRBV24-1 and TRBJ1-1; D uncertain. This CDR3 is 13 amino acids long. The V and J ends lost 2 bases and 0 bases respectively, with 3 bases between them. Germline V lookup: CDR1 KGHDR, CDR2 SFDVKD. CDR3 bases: TGTGCCACCAGTGATTCTCTGAACACTGAAGCTTTCTTT. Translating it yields CATSDSLNTEAFF.

CDR3: CASRAGNQNEKLFF. The CDR3 DNA sequence: TGTGCCAGCAGGGCAGGGAACCAAAATGAAAAACTGTTTTTT. V and J are TRBV7-8 and TRBJ1-4; possible D gene TRBD1, 5 bases. This CDR3 comprises 14 residues. Germline CDR1 and CDR2: SGHVS and FQNEAQ. The germline V and J ends were trimmed by 6 bases and 5 bases, with 13 bases remaining between them.

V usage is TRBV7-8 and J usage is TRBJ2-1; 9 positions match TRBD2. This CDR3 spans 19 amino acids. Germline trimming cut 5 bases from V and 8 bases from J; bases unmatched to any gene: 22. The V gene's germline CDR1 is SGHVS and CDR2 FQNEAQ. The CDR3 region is CASSPQIFTVSGRTHEQFF. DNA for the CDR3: TGTGCCAGCAGCCCCCAGATCTTTACCGTGAGCGGGAGGACCCATGAGCAGTTCTTC.

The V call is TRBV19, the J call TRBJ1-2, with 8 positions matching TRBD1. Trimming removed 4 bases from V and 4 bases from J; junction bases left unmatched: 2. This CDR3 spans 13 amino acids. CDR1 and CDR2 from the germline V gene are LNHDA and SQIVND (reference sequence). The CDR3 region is CASSTDRGYGYTF. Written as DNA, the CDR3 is TGTGCCAGTAGTACCGACAGGGGCTATGGCTACACCTTC.

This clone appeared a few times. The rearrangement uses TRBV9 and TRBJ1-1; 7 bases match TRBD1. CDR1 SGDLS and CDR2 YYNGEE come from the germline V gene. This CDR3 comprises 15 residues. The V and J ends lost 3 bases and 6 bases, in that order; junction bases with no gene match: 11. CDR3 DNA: TGTGCCAGCAGCGCCCTCGCCCGGGACAGCTCTGAAGCTTTCTTT. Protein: CASSALARDSSEAFF.

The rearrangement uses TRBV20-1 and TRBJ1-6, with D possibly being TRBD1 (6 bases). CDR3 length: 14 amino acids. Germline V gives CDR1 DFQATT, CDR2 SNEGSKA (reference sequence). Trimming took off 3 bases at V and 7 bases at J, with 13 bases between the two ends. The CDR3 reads CSASYQGPNSPLHF. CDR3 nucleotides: TGCAGTGCTAGTTATCAGGGGCCAAATTCACCCCTCCACTTT.

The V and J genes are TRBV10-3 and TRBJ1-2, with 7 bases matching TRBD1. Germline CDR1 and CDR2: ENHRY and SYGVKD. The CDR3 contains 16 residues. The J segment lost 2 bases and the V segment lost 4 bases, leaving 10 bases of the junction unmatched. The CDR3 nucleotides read TGTGCCATCAGTGGAACGGGACAGTTGCTGAACTATGGCTACACCTTC. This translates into CAISGTGQLLNYGYTF.

CDR3 DNA: TGTGCCAGCAGCCCTCACGGGGGAAATACAGATACGCAGTATTTT. It codes for CASSPHGGNTDTQYF. The rearrangement links TRBV3-1 (or the pseudogene TRBV3-2) to TRBJ2-3, with D possibly matching TRBD2 (6 bases). V lost 4 bases, J lost 3 bases, and 14 bases lay in between. The germline gives CDR1 LGHDT, CDR2 YNNKEL (reference sequence). The CDR3 has 15 amino acids.

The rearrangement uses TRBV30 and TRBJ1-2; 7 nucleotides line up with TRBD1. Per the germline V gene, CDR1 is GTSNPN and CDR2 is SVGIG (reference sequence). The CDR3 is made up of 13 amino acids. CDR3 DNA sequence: TGTGCTGGGACAGCGCCTTCTAACTATGGCTACACCTTC. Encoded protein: CAGTAPSNYGYTF.

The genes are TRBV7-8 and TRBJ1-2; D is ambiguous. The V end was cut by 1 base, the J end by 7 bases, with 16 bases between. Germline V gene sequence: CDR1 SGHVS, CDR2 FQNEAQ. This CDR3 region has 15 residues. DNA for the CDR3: TGTGCCAGCAGCTTAGAGTGGAGCCGACCGGGTGGCTACACCTTC. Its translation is CASSLEWSRPGGYTF.

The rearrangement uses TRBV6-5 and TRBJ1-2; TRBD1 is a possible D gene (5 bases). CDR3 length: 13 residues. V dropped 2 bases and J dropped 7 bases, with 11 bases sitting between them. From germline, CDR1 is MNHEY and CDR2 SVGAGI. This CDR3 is CASSYQRGSGYTF. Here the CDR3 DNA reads TGTGCCAGCAGTTACCAGCGGGGGAGTGGCTACACCTTC.

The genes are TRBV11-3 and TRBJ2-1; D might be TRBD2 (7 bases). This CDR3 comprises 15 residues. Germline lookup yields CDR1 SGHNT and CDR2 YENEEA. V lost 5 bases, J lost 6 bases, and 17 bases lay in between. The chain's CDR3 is CASSPGGLRGNEQFF. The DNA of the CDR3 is TGTGCCAGCAGCCCCGGGGGGCTGCGGGGCAATGAGCAGTTCTTC.

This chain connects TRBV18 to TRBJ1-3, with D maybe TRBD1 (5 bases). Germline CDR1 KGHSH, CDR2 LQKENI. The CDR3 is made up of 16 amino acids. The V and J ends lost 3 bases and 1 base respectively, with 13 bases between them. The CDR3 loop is CASSPLQDNSGNTIYF. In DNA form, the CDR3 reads TGTGCCAGCTCACCCTTACAGGACAATTCTGGAAACACCATATATTTT.

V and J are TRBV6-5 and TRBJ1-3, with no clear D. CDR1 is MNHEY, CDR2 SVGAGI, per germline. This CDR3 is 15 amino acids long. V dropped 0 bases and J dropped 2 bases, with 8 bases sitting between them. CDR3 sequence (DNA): TGTGCCAGCAGTTACTCGAAGGGAGCTGGAAACACCATATATTTT. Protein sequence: CASSYSKGAGNTIYF.

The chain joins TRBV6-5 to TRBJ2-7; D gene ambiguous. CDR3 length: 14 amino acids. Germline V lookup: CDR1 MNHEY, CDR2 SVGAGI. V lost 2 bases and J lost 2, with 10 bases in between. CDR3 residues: CASSYRDITYEQYF. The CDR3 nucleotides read TGTGCCAGCAGTTACCGAGACATCACCTACGAGCAGTACTTC.

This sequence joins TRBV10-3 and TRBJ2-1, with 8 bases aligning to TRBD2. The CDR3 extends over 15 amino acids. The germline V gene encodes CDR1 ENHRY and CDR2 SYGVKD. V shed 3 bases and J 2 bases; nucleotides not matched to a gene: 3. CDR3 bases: TGTGCCATCAGTGAAACTAGCGGAGCCTACAATGAGCAGTTCTTC. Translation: CAISETSGAYNEQFF.

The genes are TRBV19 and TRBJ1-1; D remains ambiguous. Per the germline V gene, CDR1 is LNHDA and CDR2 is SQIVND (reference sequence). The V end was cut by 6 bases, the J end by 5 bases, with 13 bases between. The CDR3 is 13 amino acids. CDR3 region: CASRVLGRTEAFF. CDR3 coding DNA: TGTGCCAGTAGAGTTCTAGGGAGGACTGAAGCTTTCTTT.

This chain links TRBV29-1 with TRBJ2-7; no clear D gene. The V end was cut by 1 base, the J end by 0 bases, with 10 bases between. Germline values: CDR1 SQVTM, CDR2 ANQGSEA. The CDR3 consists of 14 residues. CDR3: CSVEGAGSSYEQYF. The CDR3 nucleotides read TGCAGCGTTGAAGGGGCAGGTAGCTCCTACGAGCAGTACTTC.

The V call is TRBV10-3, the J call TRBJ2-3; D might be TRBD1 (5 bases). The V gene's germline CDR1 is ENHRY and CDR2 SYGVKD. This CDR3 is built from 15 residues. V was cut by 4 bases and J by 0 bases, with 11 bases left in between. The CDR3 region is CAISGQRMSTDTQYF. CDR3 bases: TGTGCCATCAGTGGACAGAGGATGAGCACAGATACGCAGTATTTT.

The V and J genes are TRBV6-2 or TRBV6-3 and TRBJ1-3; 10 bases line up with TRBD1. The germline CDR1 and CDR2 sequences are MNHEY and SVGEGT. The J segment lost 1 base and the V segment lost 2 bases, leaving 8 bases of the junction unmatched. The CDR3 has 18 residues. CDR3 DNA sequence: TGTGCCAGCAGTTACCCCGGGACAGGGGTTAGATCTGGAAACACCATATATTTT. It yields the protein CASSYPGTGVRSGNTIYF.